These 18 T cell receptor beta chains originate from one sample sequenced in a study of a mutant IDH1 vaccine in newly diagnosed glioma. Their target antigens are unknown. Here immunoSEQ multiplex PCR was the method, and the copy in TCRdb shows in-frame clones only, minus some. The sample lists approximately 56,000 clones, about 65% occurring once. Time point here: week 47, end of study. A single vaccine dose contained 300 ug of mutant IDH1 20-mer peptide, and topical imiquimod was used with it. Sequenced here: peripheral blood mononuclear cells (PBMCs), sampled from a glioma patient whose treatment included an IDH1 peptide vaccine. The receptor source for this set is a man aged 35-49 years with glioma. Some clones in this sample may be carry-over from other donors' samples.

The chain employs TRBV4-1 and TRBJ1-2; 12 bases are shared with TRBD1. V shed 2 bases and J 4 bases; nucleotides not matched to a gene: 5. This CDR3 is 16 amino acids long. Germline V gene lookup returns CDR1 MGHRA and CDR2 YSYEKL. CDR3 in amino acids: CASSQSGTGGSYGYTF. The CDR3 DNA reads TGCGCCAGCAGCCAATCCGGGACAGGGGGCTCCTATGGCTACACCTTC.

The chain combines TRBV9 with TRBJ2-7; no firm D call. This CDR3 has 15 amino acids. Trimming left V 0 bases short and J 3 bases short, with 13 bases between. Looked up from germline, CDR1 is SGDLS and CDR2 is YYNGEE. DNA for the CDR3: TGTGCCAGCAGCGTAGGTTGGCAGGTAATCTACGAGCAGTACTTC. Translation: CASSVGWQVIYEQYF.

This chain uses TRBV7-8 with TRBJ1-4, with D uncertain. The germline gives CDR1 SGHVS, CDR2 FQNEAQ. The V end was cut by 7 bases, the J end by 0 bases, with 12 bases between. This CDR3 is 15 amino acids long. The CDR3: CASTLGISTNEKLFF. The CDR3 nucleotides read TGTGCCAGCACCCTAGGCATTTCAACTAATGAAAAACTGTTTTTT.

This clone was observed a handful of times. The rearrangement uses TRBV5-5 and TRBJ1-5; D not certain. Germline V gene sequence: CDR1 SGHKS, CDR2 YYEKEE (reference sequence). Trimming pared 6 bases from V and 3 bases from J, leaving 16 bases between. The CDR3 consists of 15 residues. For the CDR3, the DNA is TGTGCCAGCACCCCGGGGATGGATGACAATCAGCCCCAGCATTTT. Protein sequence: CASTPGMDDNQPQHF.

V is TRBV30 and J is TRBJ1-2, with unresolved D. CDR3 size: 13 residues. Per germline, CDR1 GTSNPN and CDR2 SVGIG (reference sequence). With 2 bases removed from V and 4 bases from J, the gap between germline ends came to 11 bases. CDR3 sequence (DNA): TGTGCCTGGAGTCGGGGAGGGCCCTATGGCTACACCTTC. It specifies CAWSRGGPYGYTF. Full variable domain (outside the CDR3, taken from reference TRBV30 and TRBJ1-2): SQTIHQWPATLVQPVGSPLSLECTVEGTSNPNLYWYRQAAGRGLQLLFYSVGIGQISSEVPQNLSASRPQDRQFILSSKKLLLSDSGFYLCAWSRGGPYGYTFGSGTRLTVV.

This clone was seen more than once but under ten times. The gene calls are TRBV2 and TRBJ1-1, with a weak D call TRBD1 (5 bases). The CDR3 extends over 12 amino acids. From germline, CDR1 is SNHLY and CDR2 FYNNEI. V lost 6 bases to trimming and J lost 1 base, with 6 bases between them. CDR3 residues: CASRGQNTEAFF. CDR3 nucleotide sequence: TGTGCCAGCAGAGGACAGAACACTGAAGCTTTCTTT.

This clone was detected only a few times. The chain employs TRBV6-1 and TRBJ1-1; D not certain. The CDR3 is 15 amino acids. Germline V gene sequence: CDR1 MNHNS, CDR2 SASEGT. The ends were cut back, 2 bases at V and 8 bases at J, with 18 bases in the middle. The CDR3 DNA is TGTGCCAGCAGTGAAAGGTTCGGCGGGAACCGAGAAGCTTTCTTT. This translates into CASSERFGGNREAFF.

The chain recombines TRBV4-2 with TRBJ1-4; no firm D call. CDR1 is LGHNA, CDR2 YNFKEQ, per germline. The CDR3 extends over 16 amino acids. The V end was cut by 6 bases, the J end by 5 bases, with 19 bases between. CDR3 in amino acids: CASSPRGMGRNEKLFF. Written as DNA, the CDR3 is TGTGCCAGCAGTCCCCGCGGAATGGGTCGGAATGAAAAACTGTTTTTT.

The V and J genes are TRBV5-1 and TRBJ2-3, with D perhaps matching TRBD1 or TRBD2 (5 bases each). Per germline, CDR1 SGHRS and CDR2 YFSETQ. V gave up 4 bases and J gave up 5 bases, with 11 bases separating them. The CDR3 contains 13 residues. CDR3 in amino acids: CASSARGGDTQYF. Here the CDR3 DNA reads TGCGCCAGCAGCGCCCGTGGGGGAGATACGCAGTATTTT. Full variable domain (remainder filled in from reference TRBV5-1 and TRBJ2-3): KAGVTQTPRYLIKTRGQQVTLSCSPISGHRSVSWYQQTPGQGLQFLFEYFSETQRNKGNFPGRFSGRQFSNSRSEMNVSTLELGDSALYLCASSARGGDTQYFGPGTRLTVL.

The rearrangement uses TRBV7-9 and TRBJ1-6; perhaps TRBD1 as D (6 bases). From germline, CDR1 is SEHNR and CDR2 FQNEAQ (reference sequence). The CDR3 has 15 amino acids. The V gene lost 5 bases and the J gene lost 3 bases, with 11 bases spanning the gap. The CDR3 nucleotides read TGTGCCAGCAGCCTCACAGGGATCTATAATTCACCCCTCCACTTT. Amino acid sequence: CASSLTGIYNSPLHF.

The chain has TRBV29-1 and TRBJ2-3; D gene uncertain. CDR3 size: 11 residues. Germline V gives CDR1 SQVTM, CDR2 ANQGSEA. V was clipped by 4 bases and J by 6 bases, with 8 bases between them. The CDR3 spells CSVVGSDTQYF. The CDR3, as DNA: TGCAGCGTTGTGGGTAGCGATACGCAGTATTTT.

The gene calls are TRBV6-5 and TRBJ2-7; 9 nucleotides agree with TRBD2. V was pared by 10 bases and J by 7 bases, with 17 bases of the junction left unmatched. Germline V CDR1 and CDR2: MNHEY, SVGAGI. The CDR3 totals 15 residues. DNA for the CDR3: TGTGCCACCTGCTTCGGGGTAGCGGGGGTGGGGGAGCAGTACTTC. Its translation: CATCFGVAGVGEQYF.

The chain employs TRBV15 and TRBJ2-5; no definite D call. CDR1 and CDR2 (germline): LNHNV, YYDKDF (reference sequence). Trimming cost V 0 bases and J 5 bases, with 10 bases left between them. The CDR3 covers 14 residues. CDR3 coding DNA: TGTGCCACCAGCAGAGACAGTAATTCCGAGACCCAGTACTTC. Protein sequence: CATSRDSNSETQYF.

J is TRBJ2-5 and V is TRBV27; tentatively, D is TRBD2 (5 bases). Trimming left V 4 bases short and J 2 bases short, with 11 bases between. The length of the CDR3 is 14 residues. The germline V gene encodes CDR1 MNHEY and CDR2 SMNVEV (reference sequence). The CDR3 spells CASSSTSWQETQYF. CDR3 DNA sequence: TGTGCCAGCAGTTCCACTAGTTGGCAAGAGACCCAGTACTTC.

The chain joins TRBV4-1 to TRBJ2-1; the match to TRBD2 covers 9 bases. CDR3 length: 17 amino acids. Germline CDR1 reads MGHRA; CDR2 reads YSYEKL. Trimming removed 1 base from V and 7 bases from J; junction bases left unmatched: 11. The CDR3 here is CASSQVVLAGGRNEQFF. The CDR3 nucleotides are TGCGCCAGCAGCCAAGTGGTCCTCGCGGGGGGGCGTAATGAGCAGTTCTTC.

The chain has TRBV5-1 and TRBJ1-1; 7 bases are shared with TRBD1. CDR3 length: 13 residues. V was clipped by 3 bases and J by 4 bases; unmatched bases: 3. The germline V gene has CDR1 SGHRS and CDR2 YFSETQ. CDR3 nucleotides: TGCGCCAGCAGCTCACAGGGGCCCACTGAAGCTTTCTTT. It yields the protein CASSSQGPTEAFF.

The rearrangement links TRBV6-5 to TRBJ1-2, with D unclear. Between the trimmed V and J ends, which lost 6 bases and 6 bases, there was a span of 14 bases. Germline CDR1 reads MNHEY; CDR2 reads SVGAGI. The CDR3 is 13 residues long. CDR3 in DNA: TGTGCCAGCAGCCGTACGAGGACGAATGGCTACACCTTC. It yields the protein CASSRTRTNGYTF.

The chain combines TRBV7-9 with TRBJ1-1; D is unclear. The CDR3 consists of 12 residues. CDR1 is SEHNR, CDR2 FQNEAQ, per germline (reference sequence). V was cut by 4 bases and J by 7 bases, with 10 bases left in between. CDR3 region: CASSSQSGEAFF. CDR3 sequence (DNA): TGTGCCAGCAGCTCCCAATCGGGTGAAGCTTTCTTT.